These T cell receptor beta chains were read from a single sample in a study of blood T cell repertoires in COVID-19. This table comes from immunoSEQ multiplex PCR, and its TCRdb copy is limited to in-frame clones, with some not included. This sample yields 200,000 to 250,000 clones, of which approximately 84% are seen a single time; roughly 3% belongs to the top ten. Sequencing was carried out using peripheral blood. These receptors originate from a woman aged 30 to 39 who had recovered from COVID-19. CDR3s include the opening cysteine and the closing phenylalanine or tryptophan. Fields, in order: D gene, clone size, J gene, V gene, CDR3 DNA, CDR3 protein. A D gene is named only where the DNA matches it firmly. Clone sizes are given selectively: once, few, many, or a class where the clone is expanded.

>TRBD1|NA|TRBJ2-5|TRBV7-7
TGTGCCAGCAGTCCCCGGACAGGGGATCAAGAGACCCAGTACTTC
CASSPRTGDQETQYF
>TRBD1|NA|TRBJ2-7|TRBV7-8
TGTGCCAGCAGCCCCCGGACAGGGGGGGACGAGCAGTACTTC
CASSPRTGGDEQYF
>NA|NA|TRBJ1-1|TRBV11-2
TGTGCCAGCAGCCTGCTAGGGAGGACTGAAGCTTTCTTT
CASSLLGRTEAFF
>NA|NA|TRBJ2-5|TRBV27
TGTGCCAGCAGTCCCCAGGGCCCAGAGACCCAGTACTTC
CASSPQGPETQYF
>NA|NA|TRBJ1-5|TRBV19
TGTGCCAGTAGTATTATAGTCGGGGGAGAAGGGCATTTT
CASSIIVGGEGHF
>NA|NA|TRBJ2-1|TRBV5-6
TGTGCCAGCAGCCCGCCGGTGAGCTCCTACAATGAGCAGTTCTTC
CASSPPVSSYNEQFF
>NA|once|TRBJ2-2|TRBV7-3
TGTGCCAGCAGCCCTATGAGGCCCAACACCGGGGAGCTGTTTTTT
CASSPMRPNTGELFF
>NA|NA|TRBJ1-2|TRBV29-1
TGCAGCGCCGGGGAGGCGGGTGGCTACACCTTC
CSAGEAGGYTF
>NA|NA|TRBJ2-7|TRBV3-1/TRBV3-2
TGTGCCAGCAGCCAAGACAGGATCCACGAGCAGTACTTC
CASSQDRIHEQYF
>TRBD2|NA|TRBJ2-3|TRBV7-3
TGTGCCAGCAGGTCTTTAGCGGGGGGGCGTGGTACGCAGTATTTT
CASRSLAGGRGTQYF
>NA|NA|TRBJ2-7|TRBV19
TGTGCCAGTACCGACAAAGACTCCTACGAGCAGTACTTC
CASTDKDSYEQYF
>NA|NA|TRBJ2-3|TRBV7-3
TGTGCCAGCAGCTCCCTGTACACAGATACGCAGTATTTT
CASSSLYTDTQYF
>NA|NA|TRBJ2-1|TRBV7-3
TGTGCCAGCAGCCCCTTTGGAGGGAGGACCTACAATGAGCAGTTCTTC
CASSPFGGRTYNEQFF
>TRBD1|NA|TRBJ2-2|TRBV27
TGTGCCAGCAGACCGGGGACAGGGCCTTACACCGGGGAGCTGTTTTTT
CASRPGTGPYTGELFF
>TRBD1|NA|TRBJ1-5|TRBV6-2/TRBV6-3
TGTGCCAGCAGTTACCCGACAGGGGGGGGTTGGCAGCCCCAGCATTTT
CASSYPTGGGWQPQHF
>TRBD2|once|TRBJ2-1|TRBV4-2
TGTGCCAGCAGCCAAGATGGGACTACCAATGAGCAGTTCTTC
CASSQDGTTNEQFF
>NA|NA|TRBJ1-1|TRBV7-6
TGTGCCAGCAGCCCCGCCATCGGCCGCCCAGGCACTGAAGCTTTCTTT
CASSPAIGRPGTEAFF
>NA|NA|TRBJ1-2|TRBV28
TGTGCCAGCAGTTTAAATCCCAGGAACTATGGCTACACCTTC
CASSLNPRNYGYTF
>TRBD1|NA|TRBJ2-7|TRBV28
TGTGCCAGCAGTTTATGGGGGACAGGGGTCTACGAGCAGTACTTC
CASSLWGTGVYEQYF
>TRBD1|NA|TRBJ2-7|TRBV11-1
TGTGCCAGCAGCAGGGACAGGACCTACGAGCAGTACTTC
CASSRDRTYEQYF
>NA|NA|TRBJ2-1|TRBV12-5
TGTGCTAGTGGTTTGGGACTCGGGGCCTACAATGAGCAGTTCTTC
CASGLGLGAYNEQFF
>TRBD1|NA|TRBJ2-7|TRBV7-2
TGTGCCAGCAGCCCCTTGACAGGGAACGAGCAGTACTTC
CASSPLTGNEQYF
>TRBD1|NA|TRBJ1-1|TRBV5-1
TGCGCCAGCAGCTTGGGTCGACCTGCCAGCCGGGACAGGGGGTCTGAAGCTTTCTTT
CASSLGRPASRDRGSEAFF
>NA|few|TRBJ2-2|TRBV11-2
TGTGCCAGCAGCACCTCGAAGAGAATTAAGAACACCGGGGAGCTGTTTTTT
CASSTSKRIKNTGELFF
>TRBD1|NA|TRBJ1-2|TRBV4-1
TGCGCCAGCAGCCAGCCACGACAGGGAGTTGACTATGGCTACACCTTC
CASSQPRQGVDYGYTF
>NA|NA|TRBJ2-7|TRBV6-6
TGTGCCAGCAGGAGCTCCTACGAGCAGTACTTC
CASRSSYEQYF
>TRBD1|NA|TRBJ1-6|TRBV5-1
TGCGCCAGCAGCGGTGGACAGGGAAATTCACCCCTCCACTTT
CASSGGQGNSPLHF
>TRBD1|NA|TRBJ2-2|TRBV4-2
TGTGCCAGCAGCCAAGGGACAGGGACCACCGGGGAGCTGTTTTTT
CASSQGTGTTGELFF
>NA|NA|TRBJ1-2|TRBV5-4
TGTGCCAGCAGCCTACCGGGAGGGGAGAAAGCCTATGGCTACACCTTC
CASSLPGGEKAYGYTF